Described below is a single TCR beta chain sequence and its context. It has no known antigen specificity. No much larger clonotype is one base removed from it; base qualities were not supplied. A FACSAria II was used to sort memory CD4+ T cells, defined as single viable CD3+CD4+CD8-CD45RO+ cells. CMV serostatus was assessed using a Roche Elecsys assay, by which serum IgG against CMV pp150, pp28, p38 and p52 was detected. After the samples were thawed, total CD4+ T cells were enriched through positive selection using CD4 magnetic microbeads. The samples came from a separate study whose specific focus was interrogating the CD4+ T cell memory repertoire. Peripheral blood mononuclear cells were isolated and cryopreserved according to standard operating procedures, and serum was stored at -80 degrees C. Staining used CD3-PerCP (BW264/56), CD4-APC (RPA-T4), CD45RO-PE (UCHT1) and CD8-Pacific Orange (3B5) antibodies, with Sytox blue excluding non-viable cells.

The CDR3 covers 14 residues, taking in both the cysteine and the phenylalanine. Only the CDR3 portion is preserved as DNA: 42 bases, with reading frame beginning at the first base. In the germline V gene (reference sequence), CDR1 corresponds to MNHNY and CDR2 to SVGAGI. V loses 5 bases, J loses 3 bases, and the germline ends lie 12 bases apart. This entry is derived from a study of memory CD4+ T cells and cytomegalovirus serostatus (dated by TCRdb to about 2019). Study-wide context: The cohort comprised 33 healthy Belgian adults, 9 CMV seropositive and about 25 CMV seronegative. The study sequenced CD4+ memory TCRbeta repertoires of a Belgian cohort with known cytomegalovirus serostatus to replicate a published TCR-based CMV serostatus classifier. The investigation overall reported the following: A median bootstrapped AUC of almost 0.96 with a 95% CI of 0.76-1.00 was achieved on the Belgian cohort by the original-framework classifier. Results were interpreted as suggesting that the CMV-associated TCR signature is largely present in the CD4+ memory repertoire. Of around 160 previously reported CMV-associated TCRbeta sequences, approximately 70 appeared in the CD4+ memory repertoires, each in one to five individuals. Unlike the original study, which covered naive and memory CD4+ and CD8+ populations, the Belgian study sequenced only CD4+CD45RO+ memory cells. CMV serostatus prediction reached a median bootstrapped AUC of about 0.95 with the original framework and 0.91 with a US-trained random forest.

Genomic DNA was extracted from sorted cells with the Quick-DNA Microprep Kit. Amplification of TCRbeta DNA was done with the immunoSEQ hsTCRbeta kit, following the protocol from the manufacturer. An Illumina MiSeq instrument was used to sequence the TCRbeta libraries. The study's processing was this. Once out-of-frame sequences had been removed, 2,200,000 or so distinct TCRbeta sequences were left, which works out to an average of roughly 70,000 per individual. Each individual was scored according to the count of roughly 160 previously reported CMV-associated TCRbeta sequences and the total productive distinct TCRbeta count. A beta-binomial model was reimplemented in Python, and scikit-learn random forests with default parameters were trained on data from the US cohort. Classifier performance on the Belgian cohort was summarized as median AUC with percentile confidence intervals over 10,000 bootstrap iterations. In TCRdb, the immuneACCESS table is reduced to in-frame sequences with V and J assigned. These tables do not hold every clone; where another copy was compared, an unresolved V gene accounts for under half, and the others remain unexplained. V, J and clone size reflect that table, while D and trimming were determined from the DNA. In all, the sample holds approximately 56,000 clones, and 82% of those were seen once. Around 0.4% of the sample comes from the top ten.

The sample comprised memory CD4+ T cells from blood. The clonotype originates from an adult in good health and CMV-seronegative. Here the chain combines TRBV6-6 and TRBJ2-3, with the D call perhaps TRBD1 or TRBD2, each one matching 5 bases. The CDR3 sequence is CASSPRDATDTQYF. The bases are TGTGCCAGCAGTCCCCGGGACGCGACAGATACGCAGTATTTT.